Presented here are 20 T cell receptor beta chains from one specimen sequenced in a study of control samples from healthy donors and cancer patients (dated by TCRdb to about 2020). Library creation used the immunoSEQ multiplex PCR assay. TCRdb limited this immuneACCESS table to in-frame rearrangements with V and J called. A share of clones is missing; checked studies link under half to unresolved V genes, and the rest is unexplained. For this sample the table gives about 160,000 clones, of which more than 85% were detected only once. Of the sample, 0.68% falls within the top ten clones. Sample: blood. The receptors originated from a woman in her twenties or thirties in good health.

This chain uses TRBV9 with TRBJ2-1; D tentatively reads TRBD1 or TRBD2 (5 bases each). Trimming cost V 4 bases and J 3 bases, with 14 bases left between them. In germline, CDR1 is SGDLS, CDR2 YYNGEE. There are 15 residues in the CDR3. CDR3 nucleotide sequence: TGTGCCAGCAGCCCGTCCGGGACCATCTACAATGAGCAGTTCTTC. This gives the protein CASSPSGTIYNEQFF.

The count of this clone is one. The V call is TRBV6-2 or TRBV6-3, the J call TRBJ2-7; the D is unclear. There are 15 residues in the CDR3. Germline assignment: CDR1 MNHEY and CDR2 SVGEGT. The V gene lost 0 bases and the J gene lost 2 bases, with 11 bases spanning the gap. As DNA, the CDR3 is TGTGCCAGCAGTTACTCGGCCCGTTCGACCTACGAGCAGTACTTC. It specifies CASSYSARSTYEQYF.

J is TRBJ2-3 and V is TRBV6-5, with TRBD2 identical over 15 bases. Losses at the gene ends were 8 bases for V and 6 bases for J; bases not matched to a gene: 3. Germline-derived CDR1 and CDR2 are MNHEY and SVGAGI. The CDR3 length is 14 residues. The CDR3 loop is CASGLAGGSDTQYF. The CDR3 DNA reads as TGTGCCAGCGGACTAGCGGGAGGGTCGGATACGCAGTATTTT.

The chain couples TRBV7-9 to TRBJ1-4; 7 positions agree with TRBD1. CDR3 length: 15 amino acids. The V gene's germline CDR1 is SEHNR and CDR2 FQNEAQ (reference sequence). Trimming removed 5 bases from V and 3 bases from J; junction bases left unmatched: 6. CDR3 nucleotides: TGTGCCAGCAGCCTTAACAGGGGACCTAATGAAAAACTGTTTTTT. It encodes CASSLNRGPNEKLFF.

The chain uses TRBV14 and TRBJ1-2; unclear D gene. Germline lookup yields CDR1 SGHDN and CDR2 FVKESK. Trimming shortened V by 1 base and J by 2 bases, and 11 bases separated the two germline ends. This CDR3 has 15 residues. The CDR3 bases are TGTGCCAGCAGCCAAGTATTGGGGAAAAACTATGGCTACACCTTC. This translates into CASSQVLGKNYGYTF.

This chain uses TRBV28 with TRBJ2-1; 11 bases map to TRBD1. The CDR3 length is 17 residues. Germline V lookup: CDR1 MDHEN, CDR2 SYDVKM. V shed 7 bases, J shed 8 bases, and the junction held 16 bases outside the gene matches. The CDR3 nucleotides are TGTGCCAGCACCTCCTCCGGGACAGGGGGTTGGCTGGATGAGCAGTTCTTC. It encodes CASTSSGTGGWLDEQFF.

The sample holds one count of this clone. V and J are TRBV20-1 and TRBJ2-2; D is unresolved. Per germline, CDR1 DFQATT and CDR2 SNEGSKA (reference sequence). Trimming took 3 bases from V and 4 from J, leaving 18 bases between them. The length of the CDR3 is 16 residues. This CDR3 is CSASKRVGEVTGELFF. Written as DNA, the CDR3 is TGCAGTGCTAGTAAAAGAGTCGGTGAGGTCACCGGGGAGCTGTTTTTT.

The chain carries TRBV29-1 and TRBJ2-1; no reliable D call. V shed 3 bases and J shed 3 bases, with 9 bases lying between them. The CDR3 contains 13 residues. Looked up from germline, CDR1 is SQVTM and CDR2 is ANQGSEA. Here the CDR3 reads CSVDRASYNEQFF. Here the CDR3 DNA reads TGCAGCGTTGATAGGGCGAGCTACAATGAGCAGTTCTTC.

In this sample, this clone turned up a few times. The gene calls are TRBV5-1 and TRBJ2-7; D gene ambiguous. The CDR3 runs to 13 residues. V was trimmed by 0 bases and J by 3 bases, leaving 7 bases between them. Germline V gene lookup returns CDR1 SGHRS and CDR2 YFSETQ. CDR3 sequence: CASSLGLLYEQYF. In nucleotides, the CDR3 is TGCGCCAGCAGCTTGGGACTCCTCTACGAGCAGTACTTC.

This chain uses TRBV5-5 with TRBJ1-4; D unresolved. The CDR3 is 14 residues long. The germline V gene encodes CDR1 SGHKS and CDR2 YYEKEE (reference sequence). Trimming took 2 bases from V and 8 from J, leaving 13 bases between them. This CDR3 reads CASSLGRLDEKLFF. The CDR3 region has the DNA TGTGCCAGCAGCTTAGGCCGGCTGGACGAAAAACTGTTTTTT.

This clone appeared a few times. The gene calls are TRBV18 and TRBJ2-7; TRBD1 aligns across 9 bases. Germline CDR1 reads KGHSH; CDR2 reads LQKENI. With V trimmed by 3 bases and J by 4 bases, 7 bases remained unmatched. The CDR3 length is 15 residues. DNA of the CDR3: TGTGCCAGCTCACCCACCGGGACAGGGTTATACGAGCAGTACTTC. The encoded protein is CASSPTGTGLYEQYF.

The table lists this clone with a count of one. V usage is TRBV5-1 and J usage is TRBJ1-1; no firm D call. V dropped 0 bases and J dropped 1 base, with 13 bases sitting between them. There are 16 residues in the CDR3. CDR1 and CDR2 from the germline V gene are SGHRS and YFSETQ. The CDR3 region is CASSLEQSPRNTEAFF. CDR3 bases: TGCGCCAGCAGCTTGGAACAGTCCCCACGGAACACTGAAGCTTTCTTT.

This clone was found many times. The V gene is TRBV5-1, the J gene TRBJ2-7, with 8 bases that match TRBD1. Per germline, CDR1 SGHRS and CDR2 YFSETQ. The V gene end was trimmed by 0 bases and the J gene end by 7 bases; junction bases not matched to a gene: 6. The CDR3 spans 14 residues. CDR3 DNA sequence: TGCGCCAGCAGCTTGGCCCAGGGGGCTAGGGAGCAGTACTTC. This codes for CASSLAQGAREQYF.

The chain has TRBV2 and TRBJ2-6, with 9 bases lining up with TRBD1. CDR3 length equals 20 residues. V trimming: 4 bases; J trimming: 3 bases; junction bases outside the gene matches: 16. Germline V gene data show CDR1 as SNHLY and CDR2 as FYNNEI. CDR3 DNA sequence: TGTGCCAGCAGTGTTGCCGGGACAGGGCATTATCTAGGTGGGGCCAACGTCCTGACTTTC. As protein: CASSVAGTGHYLGGANVLTF.

The chain recombines TRBV2 with TRBJ2-5; tentative D call: TRBD1 (5 bases). The germline CDR1 and CDR2 sequences are SNHLY and FYNNEI. The CDR3 sequence is 15 residues long. V was cut by 4 bases and J by 2 bases, with 14 bases left in between. Written as DNA, the CDR3 is TGTGCCAGCAGTGCCGGGCAGGGCCCGCAAGAGACCCAGTACTTC. It translates to CASSAGQGPQETQYF.

The rearrangement uses TRBV7-9 and TRBJ2-5, with 8 bases that match TRBD1. The CDR3 has 15 residues. In germline, CDR1 is SEHNR, CDR2 FQNEAQ (reference sequence). The V segment lost 5 bases and the J segment 4 bases; nucleotides outside the gene matches: 9. As DNA, the CDR3 is TGTGCCAGCAGCAACGGGGACAGGCAGGGAGAGACCCAGTACTTC. This sequence encodes CASSNGDRQGETQYF.

V and J are TRBV4-3 and TRBJ2-1; 7 bases align to TRBD2. Unmatched junction bases numbered 2, after V lost 3 bases and J lost 0 bases. CDR1 is LGHNA and CDR2 is YSLEER in the germline V gene. This CDR3 is 15 amino acids long. CDR3 residues: CASSQRTSSYNEQFF. The CDR3 DNA reads TGCGCCAGCAGCCAGAGGACTAGCTCCTACAATGAGCAGTTCTTC.

This clone was seen only once. The chain carries TRBV11-2 and TRBJ2-1, with D unclear. This CDR3 is built from 14 residues. Germline values: CDR1 SGHAT, CDR2 FQNNGV. The V end lost 2 bases, the J end lost 2 bases, and 7 bases lay between the germline ends. DNA for the CDR3: TGTGCCAGCAGCTTAACCCCCGCCTACAATGAGCAGTTCTTC. Translating it yields CASSLTPAYNEQFF. Using reference TRBV11-2 and TRBJ2-1 for the parts outside the CDR3, the full variable domain is EAGVAQSPRYKIIEKRQSVAFWCNPISGHATLYWYQQILGQGPKLLIQFQNNGVVDDSQLPKDRFSAERLKGVDSTLKIQPAKLEDSAVYLCASSLTPAYNEQFFGPGTRLTVL.

In this sample, this clone turned up once. This chain joins TRBV6-1 and TRBJ1-3; 7 nucleotides line up with TRBD1. The CDR3 is made up of 17 amino acids. V shed 3 bases and J 0 bases; nucleotides not matched to a gene: 8. The germline V gene encodes CDR1 MNHNS and CDR2 SASEGT. The CDR3 region has the DNA TGTGCCAGCAGTGATACAGGGGTTATCTACTCTGGAAACACCATATATTTT. It yields the protein CASSDTGVIYSGNTIYF.

In regard to this clone: Other DNA variants within this sample encode the same CDR3. The chain employs TRBV18 and TRBJ1-2; 7 bases map to TRBD1. Per germline, CDR1 KGHSH and CDR2 LQKENI. V shed 3 bases and J 3 bases; nucleotides not matched to a gene: 1. The CDR3 totals 13 residues. In DNA, the CDR3 is TGTGCCAGCTCACCTGGGACAGACTATGGCTACACCTTC. Its protein is CASSPGTDYGYTF.